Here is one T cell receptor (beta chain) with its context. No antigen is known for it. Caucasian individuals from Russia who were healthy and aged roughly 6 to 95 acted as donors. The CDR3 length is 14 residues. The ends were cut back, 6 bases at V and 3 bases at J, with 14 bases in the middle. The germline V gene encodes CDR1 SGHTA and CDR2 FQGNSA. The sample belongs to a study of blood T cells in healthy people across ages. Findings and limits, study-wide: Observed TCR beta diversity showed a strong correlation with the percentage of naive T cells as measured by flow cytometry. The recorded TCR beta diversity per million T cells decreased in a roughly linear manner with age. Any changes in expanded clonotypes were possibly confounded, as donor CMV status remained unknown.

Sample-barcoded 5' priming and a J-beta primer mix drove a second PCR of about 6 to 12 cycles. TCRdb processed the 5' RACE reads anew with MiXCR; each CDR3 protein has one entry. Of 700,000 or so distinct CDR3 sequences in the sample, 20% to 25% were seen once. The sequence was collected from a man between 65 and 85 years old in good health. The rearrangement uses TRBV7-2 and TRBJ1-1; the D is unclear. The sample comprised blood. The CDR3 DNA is TGTGCCAGCAGGCTGGTCCTGAGCGACACTGAAGCTTTCTTT. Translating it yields CASRLVLSDTEAFF.